The 21 T cell receptor beta chains presented below share a single source sample, sequenced in a study of blood T cell repertoires in COVID-19. This table comes from immunoSEQ multiplex PCR, and its TCRdb copy is limited to in-frame clones, with some not included. The table shows 45,000 to 65,000 clones, with 65% to 85% occurring only once. Specimen: peripheral blood. The receptors were sampled from a man aged 25 to 45 with COVID-19, enrolled during active disease.

The rearrangement links TRBV6-2 or TRBV6-3 to TRBJ2-1; 8 bases are a match to TRBD2. Germline V gives CDR1 MNHEY, CDR2 SVGEGT. Trimming at V came to 5 bases and at J to 7 bases, leaving 10 bases not matched to a gene. The CDR3 is made up of 15 amino acids. CDR3 sequence: CASSLGAGVINEQFF. CDR3 DNA sequence: TGTGCCAGCAGTCTCGGAGCGGGAGTCATAAATGAGCAGTTCTTC.

This clone appeared many times. The chain employs TRBV30 and TRBJ1-1; D gene ambiguous. V lost 4 bases, J lost 7 bases, and 7 bases lay in between. Germline V lookup: CDR1 GTSNPN, CDR2 SVGIG (reference sequence). The CDR3 sequence is 10 residues long. In nucleotides, the CDR3 is TGTGCCTGGATGAGTGATGAAGCTTTCTTT. Its translation: CAWMSDEAFF.

J is TRBJ1-3 and V is TRBV7-2; no definite D call. V lost 5 bases and J 5 bases, leaving 7 bases between the germline ends. Germline V lookup: CDR1 SGHTA, CDR2 FQGNSA. This CDR3 is 12 amino acids long. CDR3 loop: CASSLLRNTIYF. The DNA of the CDR3 is TGTGCCAGCAGCCTATTGCGAAACACCATATATTTT. Full variable domain (rest looked up from reference TRBV7-2 and TRBJ1-3): GAGVSQSPSNKVTEKGKDVELRCDPISGHTALYWYRQSLGQGLEFLIYFQGNSAPDKSGLPSDRFSAERTGGSVSTLTIQRTQQEDSAVYLCASSLLRNTIYFGEGSWLTVV.

The chain couples TRBV28 to TRBJ2-5; weak D call: TRBD1 (6 bases). This CDR3 has 15 residues. V dropped 7 bases and J dropped 5 bases, with 20 bases sitting between them. In germline, CDR1 is MDHEN, CDR2 SYDVKM. The CDR3, as DNA: TGTGCCAGCACCTTTTCTACCAGGGGTCGGGAGACCCAGTACTTC. Protein: CASTFSTRGRETQYF.

V usage is TRBV19 and J usage is TRBJ2-7, with 12 positions matching TRBD2. The CDR3 loop spans 15 amino acids. After removal of 4 bases from V and 3 bases from J, the junction contained 4 bases not matched to a gene. From germline, CDR1 is LNHDA and CDR2 SQIVND (reference sequence). The CDR3 DNA follows: TGTGCCAGTAGTACCGGACTAGCGGGAAACTACGAGCAGTACTTC. Its protein is CASSTGLAGNYEQYF.

The chain links TRBV3-1 (or the pseudogene TRBV3-2) to TRBJ2-1; D may be TRBD2 (6 bases). CDR3 length equals 13 residues. The ends were cut back, 3 bases at V and 4 bases at J, with 7 bases in the middle. CDR1 and CDR2 (germline): LGHDT, YNNKEL (reference sequence). CDR3 amino acids: CASSQAGYNEQFF. DNA for the CDR3: TGTGCCAGCAGCCAGGCGGGGTACAATGAGCAGTTCTTC.

The chain combines TRBV11-2 with TRBJ2-4, with D possibly TRBD1 on 6 matching bases. Between the trimmed V and J ends, which lost 8 bases and 1 base, there was a span of 9 bases. Germline CDR1 reads SGHAT; CDR2 reads FQNNGV. The CDR3 totals 13 residues. The CDR3 nucleotides read TGTGCCAGCCAGGGGAGCGCCAAAAACATTCAGTACTTC. Translated: CASQGSAKNIQYF.

The chain combines TRBV7-2 with TRBJ2-1; tentative D call: TRBD2 (5 bases). Germline assignment: CDR1 SGHTA and CDR2 FQGNSA. This CDR3 is built from 15 residues. V shed 1 base and J shed 0 bases, with 7 bases lying between them. The CDR3 region is CASSLVASSYNEQFF. The CDR3, as DNA: TGTGCCAGCAGCTTAGTAGCGAGCTCCTACAATGAGCAGTTCTTC.

J is TRBJ1-1 and V is TRBV27; the match to TRBD1 covers 8 bases. The CDR3 has 14 residues. Germline lookup yields CDR1 MNHEY and CDR2 SMNVEV (reference sequence). Trimming took 5 bases from V and 5 from J; bases not matched to a gene: 7. The CDR3 sequence is CASSPNRGRTEAFF. The CDR3 DNA sequence: TGTGCCAGCAGTCCCAACAGGGGGAGAACTGAAGCTTTCTTT.

V is TRBV28 and J is TRBJ1-4; maybe TRBD1 (6 bases). V lost 3 bases and J 6 bases, leaving 11 bases between the germline ends. Germline V gene data show CDR1 as MDHEN and CDR2 as SYDVKM. The CDR3 has 14 residues. The CDR3 region is CASSLSEGDEKLFF. For the CDR3, the DNA is TGTGCCAGCAGTTTGAGTGAGGGGGATGAAAAACTGTTTTTT.

The genes are TRBV7-2 and TRBJ2-1, with D unclear. This CDR3 region has 11 residues. Looked up from germline, CDR1 is SGHTA and CDR2 is FQGNSA. Trimming left V 6 bases short and J 6 bases short, with 6 bases between. CDR3 in amino acids: CASRTSNEQFF. CDR3 nucleotides: TGTGCCAGCAGAACATCCAATGAGCAGTTCTTC.

J is TRBJ2-3 and V is TRBV24-1; TRBD1 aligns across 8 bases. The CDR3 extends over 15 amino acids. Germline loops: CDR1 KGHDR, CDR2 SFDVKD. Trimming at V came to 5 bases and at J to 5 bases, leaving 8 bases not matched to a gene. The DNA of the CDR3 is TGTGCCACCAGTGTCGTGACAGGGGATAAAGATACGCAGTATTTT. It translates to CATSVVTGDKDTQYF.

This chain uses TRBV14 with TRBJ2-1; TRBD1 aligns across 10 bases. This CDR3 is 15 amino acids long. V lost 5 bases, J lost 2 bases, and 3 bases stayed unmatched. Germline V gives CDR1 SGHDN, CDR2 FVKESK. CDR3: CASSFGTGAYNEQFF. For the CDR3, the DNA is TGTGCCAGCAGCTTCGGGACAGGGGCCTACAATGAGCAGTTCTTC. The variable domain in full, completed from reference TRBV14 and TRBJ2-1, reads EAGVTQFPSHSVIEKGQTVTLRCDPISGHDNLYWYRRVMGKEIKFLLHFVKESKQDESGMPNNRFLAERTGGTYSTLKVQPAELEDSGVYFCASSFGTGAYNEQFFGPGTRLTVL.

V and J are TRBV7-2 and TRBJ2-7; the match to TRBD2 covers 13 bases. The length of the CDR3 is 16 residues. Germline V gene lookup returns CDR1 SGHTA and CDR2 FQGNSA. V lost 5 bases to trimming and J lost 6 bases; unmatched junction nucleotides: 10. The CDR3 nucleotides are TGTGCCAGCAGCCCTCACGGGACTAGCGGGAAGGGCGAGCAGTACTTC. Its protein is CASSPHGTSGKGEQYF.

The genes are TRBV29-1 and TRBJ2-7; tentatively, D is TRBD1 (5 bases). CDR1 SQVTM and CDR2 ANQGSEA come from the germline V gene. The CDR3 length is 14 residues. Deletions cut 6 bases from V and 2 bases from J, with 17 bases between. CDR3 nucleotide sequence: TGCAGCGTCGGTTTTAACAGGCGACCCTACGAGCAGTACTTC. Encoded protein: CSVGFNRRPYEQYF.

Sample share makes this clone large. The J gene is TRBJ2-7, the V gene TRBV28; 10 bases are a match to TRBD1. V was clipped by 5 bases and J by 5 bases; unmatched bases: 6. There are 14 residues in the CDR3. Germline-derived CDR1 and CDR2 are MDHEN and SYDVKM. The CDR3, as DNA: TGTGCCAGCAGTACCGGGACAGGGGAGGACGAGCAGTACTTC. This gives the protein CASSTGTGEDEQYF.

The chain links TRBV11-2 to TRBJ1-2, with 8 bases that match TRBD1. The CDR3 extends over 13 amino acids. Germline V gene data show CDR1 as SGHAT and CDR2 as FQNNGV. The V gene end was trimmed by 5 bases and the J gene end by 4 bases; junction bases not matched to a gene: 3. As DNA, the CDR3 is TGTGCCAGCAGCGGACAGGGCATCTATGGCTACACCTTC. This translates into CASSGQGIYGYTF.

DNA for the CDR3: TGCGCCAGCAGCCAAAGGGGCGAGTGGGGCGGTCAGCCCCAGCATTTT. It encodes CASSQRGEWGGQPQHF. V is TRBV4-1 and J is TRBJ1-5; the D gene is possibly TRBD1 (5 bases). This CDR3 has 16 residues. Germline V lookup: CDR1 MGHRA, CDR2 YSYEKL. The V and J ends lost 2 bases and 6 bases respectively, with 17 bases between them.

The genes are TRBV7-2 and TRBJ2-1; 7 nucleotides match TRBD2. The CDR3 contains 16 residues. The ends lost 2 bases at V and 3 bases at J; junction bases unmatched: 7. Germline V gives CDR1 SGHTA, CDR2 FQGNSA. CDR3 DNA: TGTGCCAGCAGCTTACTGGCGGGAGCGGGCTACAATGAGCAGTTCTTC. Protein: CASSLLAGAGYNEQFF.

V and J are TRBV10-3 and TRBJ2-7; 11 nucleotides line up with TRBD2. Trimming removed 3 bases from V and 11 bases from J; junction bases left unmatched: 15. This CDR3 spans 16 amino acids. CDR1 is ENHRY and CDR2 is SYGVKD in the germline V gene. CDR3: CAISDQSVLAGGFKYF. The CDR3 DNA reads as TGTGCCATCAGTGACCAGAGTGTTCTAGCGGGAGGTTTTAAGTACTTC.

The V call is TRBV11-2, the J call TRBJ2-7; no clear D. CDR1 and CDR2 (germline): SGHAT, FQNNGV. V was shortened by 5 bases and J by 7 bases, with 9 bases between the two germline ends. The CDR3 covers 11 residues. The DNA of the CDR3 is TGTGCCAGCAGCCCAGCGAGGGAGCAGTACTTC. Encoded protein: CASSPAREQYF.